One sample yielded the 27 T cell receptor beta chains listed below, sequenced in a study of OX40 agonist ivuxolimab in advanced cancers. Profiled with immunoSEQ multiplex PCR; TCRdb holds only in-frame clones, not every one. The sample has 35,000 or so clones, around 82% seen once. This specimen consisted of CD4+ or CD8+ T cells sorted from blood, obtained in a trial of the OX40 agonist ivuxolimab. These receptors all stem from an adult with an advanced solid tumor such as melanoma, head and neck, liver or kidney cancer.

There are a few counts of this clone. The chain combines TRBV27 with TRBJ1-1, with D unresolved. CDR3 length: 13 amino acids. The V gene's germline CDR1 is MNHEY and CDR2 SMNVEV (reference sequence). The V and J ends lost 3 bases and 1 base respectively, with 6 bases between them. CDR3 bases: TGTGCCAGCAGTTTCTGGAGGAACACTGAAGCTTTCTTT. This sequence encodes CASSFWRNTEAFF.

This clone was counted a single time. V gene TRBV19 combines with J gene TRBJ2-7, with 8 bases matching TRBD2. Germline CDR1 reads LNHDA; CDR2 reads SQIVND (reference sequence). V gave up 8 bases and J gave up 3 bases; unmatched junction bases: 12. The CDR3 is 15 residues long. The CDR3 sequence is CASRPGGTQNYEQYF. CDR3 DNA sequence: TGTGCCAGTCGGCCGGGAGGGACACAGAACTACGAGCAGTACTTC.

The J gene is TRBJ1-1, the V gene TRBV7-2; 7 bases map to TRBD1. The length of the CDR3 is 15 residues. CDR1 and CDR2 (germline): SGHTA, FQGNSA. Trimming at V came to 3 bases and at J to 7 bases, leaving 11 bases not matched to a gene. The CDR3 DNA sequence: TGTGCCAGCAGCTTGACAGGCCCTAACAGGGGTGAAGCTTTCTTT. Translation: CASSLTGPNRGEAFF.

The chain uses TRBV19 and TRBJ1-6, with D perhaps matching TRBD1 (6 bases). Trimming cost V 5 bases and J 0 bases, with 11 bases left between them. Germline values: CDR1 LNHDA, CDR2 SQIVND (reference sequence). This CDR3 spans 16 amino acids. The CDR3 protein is CASSSRGFSYNSPLHF. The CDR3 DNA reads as TGTGCCAGTAGTTCCAGGGGTTTCTCCTATAATTCACCCCTCCACTTT.

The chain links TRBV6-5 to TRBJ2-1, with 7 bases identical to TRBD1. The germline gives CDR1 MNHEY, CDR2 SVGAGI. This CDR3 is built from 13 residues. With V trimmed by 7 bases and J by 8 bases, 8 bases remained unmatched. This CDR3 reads CASTRDRVYEQFF. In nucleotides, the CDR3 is TGTGCCAGCACCAGAGACAGGGTCTATGAGCAGTTCTTC.

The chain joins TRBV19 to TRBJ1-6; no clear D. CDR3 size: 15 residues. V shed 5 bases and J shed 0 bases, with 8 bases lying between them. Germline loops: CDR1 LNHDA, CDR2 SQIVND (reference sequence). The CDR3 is CASSSRSSYNSPLHF. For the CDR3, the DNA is TGTGCCAGTAGTTCCAGGAGCTCCTATAATTCACCCCTCCACTTT.

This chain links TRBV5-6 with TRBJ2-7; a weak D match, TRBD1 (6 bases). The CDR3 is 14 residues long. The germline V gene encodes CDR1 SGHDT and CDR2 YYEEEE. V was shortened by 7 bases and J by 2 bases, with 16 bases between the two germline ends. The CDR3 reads CASRNRARAYEQYF. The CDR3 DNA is TGTGCCAGCCGGAACAGGGCCCGGGCCTACGAGCAGTACTTC. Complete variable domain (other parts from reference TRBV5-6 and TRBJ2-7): DAGVTQSPTHLIKTRGQQVTLRCSPKSGHDTVSWYQQALGQGPQFIFQYYEEEERQRGNFPDRFSGHQFPNYSSELNVNALLLGDSALYLCASRNRARAYEQYFGPGTRLTVT.

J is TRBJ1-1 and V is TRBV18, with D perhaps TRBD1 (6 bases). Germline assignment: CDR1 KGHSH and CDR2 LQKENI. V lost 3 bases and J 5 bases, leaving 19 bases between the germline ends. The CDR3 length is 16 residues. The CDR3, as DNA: TGTGCCAGCTCACCTTATGCGGCAGGGGCTAAGACTGAAGCTTTCTTT. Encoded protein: CASSPYAAGAKTEAFF.

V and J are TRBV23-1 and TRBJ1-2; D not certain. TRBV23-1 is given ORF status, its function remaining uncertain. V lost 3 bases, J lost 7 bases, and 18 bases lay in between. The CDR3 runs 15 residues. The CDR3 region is CASSHCSAAKPGYTF. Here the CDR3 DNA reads TGCGCCAGCAGTCATTGTTCAGCCGCTAAGCCTGGCTACACCTTC.

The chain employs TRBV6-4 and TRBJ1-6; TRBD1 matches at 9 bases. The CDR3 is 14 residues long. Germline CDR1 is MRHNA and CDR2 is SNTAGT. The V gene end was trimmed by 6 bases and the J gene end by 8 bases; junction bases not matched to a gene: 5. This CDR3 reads CASRKTGGDSPLHF. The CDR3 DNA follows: TGTGCCAGCAGGAAGACAGGGGGTGATTCACCCCTCCACTTT.

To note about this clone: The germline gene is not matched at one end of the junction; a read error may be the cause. The CDR3 DNA reads TGTGCCAGCAGCTTAGGTCCCAGCGGGGCCACAAATACGCAGTATTTT. It codes for CASSLGPSGATNTQYF. The chain uses TRBV7-2 and TRBJ2-3, with 7 positions matching TRBD2. CDR1 and CDR2 (germline): SGHTA, FQGNSA. The CDR3 consists of 16 residues.

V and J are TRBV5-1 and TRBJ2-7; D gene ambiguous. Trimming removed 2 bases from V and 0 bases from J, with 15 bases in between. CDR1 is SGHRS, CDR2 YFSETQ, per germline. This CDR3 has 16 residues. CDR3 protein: CASSFDSPKYSYEQYF. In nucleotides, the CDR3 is TGCGCCAGCAGCTTTGATTCACCGAAATACTCCTACGAGCAGTACTTC.

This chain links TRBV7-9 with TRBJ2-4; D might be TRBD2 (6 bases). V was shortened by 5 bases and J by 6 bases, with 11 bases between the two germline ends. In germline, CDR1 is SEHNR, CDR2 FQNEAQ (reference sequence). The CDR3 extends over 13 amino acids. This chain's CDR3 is CASSRLETNIQYF. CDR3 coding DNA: TGTGCCAGCAGCCGACTAGAGACAAACATTCAGTACTTC.

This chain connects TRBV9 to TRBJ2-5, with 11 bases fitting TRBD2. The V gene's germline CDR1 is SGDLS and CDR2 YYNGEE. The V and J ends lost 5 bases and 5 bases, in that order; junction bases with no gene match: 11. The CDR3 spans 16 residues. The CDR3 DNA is TGTGCCAGCAGTGGTACTAGCGGGGGAAGAGGGGAGACCCAGTACTTC. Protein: CASSGTSGGRGETQYF.

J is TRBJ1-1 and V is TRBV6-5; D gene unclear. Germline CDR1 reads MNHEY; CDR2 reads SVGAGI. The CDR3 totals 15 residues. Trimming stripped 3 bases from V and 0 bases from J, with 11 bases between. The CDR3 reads CASSYRMSLNTEAFF. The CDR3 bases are TGTGCCAGCAGTTATCGGATGTCCCTGAACACTGAAGCTTTCTTT.

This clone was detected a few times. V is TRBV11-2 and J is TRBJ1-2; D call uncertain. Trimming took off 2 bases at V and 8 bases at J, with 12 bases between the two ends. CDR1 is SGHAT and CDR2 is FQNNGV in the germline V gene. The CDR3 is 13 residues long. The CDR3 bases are TGTGCCAGCAGCTTAAGACATTCTGGCGGCTACACCTTC. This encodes CASSLRHSGGYTF. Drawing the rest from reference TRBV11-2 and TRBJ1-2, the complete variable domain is EAGVAQSPRYKIIEKRQSVAFWCNPISGHATLYWYQQILGQGPKLLIQFQNNGVVDDSQLPKDRFSAERLKGVDSTLKIQPAKLEDSAVYLCASSLRHSGGYTFGSGTRLTVV.

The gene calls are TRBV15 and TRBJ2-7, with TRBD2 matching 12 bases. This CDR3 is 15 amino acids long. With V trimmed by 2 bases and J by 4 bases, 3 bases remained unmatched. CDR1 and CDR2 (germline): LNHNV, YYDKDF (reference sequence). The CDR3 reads CATSRYTSGGYEQYF. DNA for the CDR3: TGTGCCACCAGCAGATATACTAGCGGGGGGTACGAGCAGTACTTC.

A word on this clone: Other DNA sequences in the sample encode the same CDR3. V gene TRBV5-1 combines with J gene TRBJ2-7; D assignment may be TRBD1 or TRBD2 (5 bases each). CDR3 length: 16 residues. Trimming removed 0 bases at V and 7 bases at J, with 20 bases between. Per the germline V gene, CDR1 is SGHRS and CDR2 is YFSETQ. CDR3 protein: CASSLGSGAPQGEQYF. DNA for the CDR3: TGCGCCAGCAGCTTGGGATCCGGGGCTCCGCAAGGAGAGCAGTACTTC.

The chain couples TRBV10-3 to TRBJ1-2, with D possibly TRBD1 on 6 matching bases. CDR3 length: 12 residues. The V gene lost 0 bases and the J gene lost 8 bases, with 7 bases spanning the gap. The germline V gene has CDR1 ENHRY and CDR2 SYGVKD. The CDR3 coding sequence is TGTGCCATCAGTGAGTCTCAGGGGGGCTACACCTTC. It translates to CAISESQGGYTF.

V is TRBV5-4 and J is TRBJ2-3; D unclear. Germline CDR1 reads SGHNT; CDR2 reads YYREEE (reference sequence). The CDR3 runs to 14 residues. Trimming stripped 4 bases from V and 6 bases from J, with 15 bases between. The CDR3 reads CASSHTGSLDTQYF. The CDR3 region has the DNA TGTGCCAGCAGCCACACTGGGTCCTTGGATACGCAGTATTTT.

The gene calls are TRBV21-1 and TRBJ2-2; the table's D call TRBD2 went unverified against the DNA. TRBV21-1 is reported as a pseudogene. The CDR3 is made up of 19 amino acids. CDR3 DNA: TGTGCCAGCAGCACGGAGAGAGTTTGGATTAACCCGAACACCGGGGAGCTGTTTTTT. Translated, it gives CASSTERVWINPNTGELFF.

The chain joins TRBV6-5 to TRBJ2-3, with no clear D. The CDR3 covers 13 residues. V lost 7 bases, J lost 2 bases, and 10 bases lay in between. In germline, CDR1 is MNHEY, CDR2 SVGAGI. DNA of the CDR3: TGTGCCAGCAAGATGTCATCCACAGATACGCAGTATTTT. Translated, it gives CASKMSSTDTQYF.

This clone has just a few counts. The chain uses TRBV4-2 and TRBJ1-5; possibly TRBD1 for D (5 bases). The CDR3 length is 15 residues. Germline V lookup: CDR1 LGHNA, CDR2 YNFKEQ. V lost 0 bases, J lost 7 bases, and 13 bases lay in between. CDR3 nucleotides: TGTGCCAGCAGCCAAGATATCGGGGGAGGACAGCCCCAGCATTTT. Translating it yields CASSQDIGGGQPQHF.

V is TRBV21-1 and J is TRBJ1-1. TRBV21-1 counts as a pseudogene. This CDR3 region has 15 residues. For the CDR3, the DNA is TGTGCCAGCAGCAAAGGGACCGGGATTGACACTGAAGCTTTCTTT. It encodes CASSKGTGIDTEAFF.

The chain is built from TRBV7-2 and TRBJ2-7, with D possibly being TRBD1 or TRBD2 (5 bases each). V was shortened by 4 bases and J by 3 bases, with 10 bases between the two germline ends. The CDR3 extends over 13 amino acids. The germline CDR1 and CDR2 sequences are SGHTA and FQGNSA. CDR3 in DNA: TGTGCCAGCAGCTCCCTTGGGGGCTACGAGCAGTACTTC. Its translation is CASSSLGGYEQYF.

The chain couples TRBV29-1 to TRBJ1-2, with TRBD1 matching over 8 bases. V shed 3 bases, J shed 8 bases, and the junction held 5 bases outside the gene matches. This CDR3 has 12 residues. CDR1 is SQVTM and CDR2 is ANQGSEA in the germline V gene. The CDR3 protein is CSVDDRGWGYTF. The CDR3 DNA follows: TGCAGCGTTGACGACAGGGGTTGGGGCTACACCTTC.

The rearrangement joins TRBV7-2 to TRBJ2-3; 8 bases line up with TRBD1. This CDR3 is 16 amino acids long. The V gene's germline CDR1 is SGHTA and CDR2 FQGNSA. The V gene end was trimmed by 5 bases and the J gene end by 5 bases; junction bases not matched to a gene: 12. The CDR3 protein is CASSTWTGKRIDTQYF. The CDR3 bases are TGTGCCAGCAGCACCTGGACAGGGAAAAGGATAGATACGCAGTATTTT.